Each of the 18 T cell receptor beta chains below was sequenced from the same sample in a study of blood T cell repertoires in COVID-19. Repertoires were generated with immunoSEQ multiplex PCR, while TCRdb's copy carries only in-frame clones and drops some. This sample has 200,000 to 250,000 clones, with about 80% found just once. The sequencing input was PBMCs or T cells enriched from blood (not recorded which). These TCRs come from a man aged 40-50 years who had recovered from COVID-19.

V is TRBV27 and J is TRBJ1-4; TRBD1 is a possible D gene (5 bases). CDR3 length: 14 residues. The germline V gene has CDR1 MNHEY and CDR2 SMNVEV (reference sequence). Trimming left V 3 bases short and J 4 bases short, with 9 bases between. The CDR3 nucleotides read TGTGCCAGCAGTTTCAACAGGCTTAATGAAAAACTGTTTTTT. The encoded protein is CASSFNRLNEKLFF.

V usage is TRBV3-1 (or the pseudogene TRBV3-2) and J usage is TRBJ1-3; no reliable D call. Per the germline V gene, CDR1 is LGHDT and CDR2 is YNNKEL (reference sequence). The length of the CDR3 is 13 residues. V was cut by 3 bases and J by 3 bases, with 6 bases left in between. DNA of the CDR3: TGTGCCAGCAGCCAGGGAGATGGAAACACCATATATTTT. Protein sequence: CASSQGDGNTIYF.

The chain has TRBV19 and TRBJ2-7; TRBD1 aligns across 9 bases. CDR3 size: 15 residues. Unmatched junction bases numbered 7, after V lost 5 bases and J lost 2 bases. Germline CDR1 is LNHDA and CDR2 is SQIVND (reference sequence). This CDR3 reads CASSLGGTGTYEQYF. The DNA for the CDR3 is TGTGCCAGTAGTTTAGGAGGGACAGGGACCTACGAGCAGTACTTC. Together with reference TRBV19 and TRBJ2-7, the CDR3 gives the full variable domain: DGGITQSPKYLFRKEGQNVTLSCEQNLNHDAMYWYRQDPGQGLRLIYYSQIVNDFQKGDIAEGYSVSREKKESFPLTVTSAQKNPTAFYLCASSLGGTGTYEQYFGPGTRLTVT.

To note about this clone: The same CDR3 arises from other DNA sequences in this sample as well. This chain uses TRBV9 with TRBJ1-1, with D possibly matching TRBD1 (6 bases). V lost 0 bases and J lost 3, with 6 bases in between. CDR3 length: 13 residues. Germline CDR1 SGDLS, CDR2 YYNGEE. The CDR3 reads CASSVDRDTEAFF. CDR3 coding DNA: TGTGCCAGCAGCGTAGACAGGGACACTGAAGCTTTCTTT.

Remarks on this clone: At one of its ends the junction is not consistent with the germline gene, which may arise from a read error. This chain links TRBV4-1 with TRBJ2-3; 9 bases line up with TRBD2. The germline gives CDR1 MGHRA, CDR2 YSYEKL. This CDR3 has 16 amino acids. The CDR3: CASSQGLAESTHTQYF. CDR3 in DNA: TGCGCCAGCAGCCAAGGACTAGCGGAAAGCACACATACGCAGTATTTT.

The V gene is TRBV3-1 (or the pseudogene TRBV3-2), the J gene TRBJ2-7, with D possibly matching TRBD2 (5 bases). Trimming removed 2 bases from V and 0 bases from J, with 11 bases in between. The CDR3 contains 15 residues. Germline CDR1 and CDR2: LGHDT and YNNKEL (reference sequence). The CDR3 reads CASSQRLSRSYEQYF. For the CDR3, the DNA is TGTGCCAGCAGCCAACGACTATCCCGCTCCTACGAGCAGTACTTC.

The J gene is TRBJ1-4, the V gene TRBV30; a possible D gene is TRBD1 (6 bases). V lost 0 bases to trimming and J lost 6 bases, with 11 bases between them. Germline V gives CDR1 GTSNPN, CDR2 SVGIG (reference sequence). This CDR3 is 14 amino acids long. The CDR3 reads CAWSVGGGDEKLFF. CDR3 coding DNA: TGTGCCTGGAGTGTAGGCGGGGGCGATGAAAAACTGTTTTTT.

The chain joins TRBV2 to TRBJ2-1, with 7 bases identical to TRBD2. Germline V lookup: CDR1 SNHLY, CDR2 FYNNEI. The CDR3 has 13 amino acids. Trimming at V came to 11 bases and at J to 5 bases, leaving 9 bases not matched to a gene. CDR3 DNA: TGTGCCGGAAAGAGCGGGATACACAATGAGCAGTTCTTC. Protein product: CAGKSGIHNEQFF.

The J gene is TRBJ1-1, the V gene TRBV2; no reliable D call. Germline CDR1 is SNHLY and CDR2 is FYNNEI. The V and J ends lost 4 bases and 5 bases respectively, with 14 bases between them. CDR3 length equals 14 residues. The CDR3 DNA sequence: TGTGCCAGCAGTGTCGAGGGAAGTACGACTGAAGCTTTCTTT. Translation: CASSVEGSTTEAFF.

The rearrangement uses TRBV2 and TRBJ1-5; D possibly corresponds to TRBD1 (6 bases). The germline gives CDR1 SNHLY, CDR2 FYNNEI. V lost 4 bases and J 5 bases, leaving 9 bases between the germline ends. The CDR3 spans 13 residues. The CDR3 DNA follows: TGTGCCAGCAGTGTGTCAGGGGATCAGCCCCAGCATTTT. The encoded protein is CASSVSGDQPQHF.

This clone was recorded a few times. The CDR3 loop is CASSLGTGPQPQHF. For the CDR3, the DNA is TGTGCCAGCAGCTTAGGGACAGGCCCCCAGCCCCAGCATTTT. The chain couples TRBV7-6 to TRBJ1-5; 7 nucleotides line up with TRBD1. The CDR3 loop spans 14 amino acids. V was pared by 1 base and J by 7 bases, with 4 bases of the junction left unmatched. Germline V gene lookup returns CDR1 SGHVS and CDR2 FNYEAQ.

This chain connects TRBV7-2 to TRBJ1-5; D perhaps matches TRBD1 (6 bases). The CDR3 covers 14 residues. Germline CDR1 and CDR2: SGHTA and FQGNSA. V was shortened by 4 bases and J by 7 bases, with 14 bases between the two germline ends. As DNA, the CDR3 is TGTGCCAGCAGCTCCTTGACAGGAGGCCAGCCCCAGCATTTT. This encodes CASSSLTGGQPQHF.

The V and J genes are TRBV2 and TRBJ1-4; D gene unclear. The CDR3 sequence is 15 residues long. Between the trimmed V and J ends, which lost 6 bases and 1 base, there was a span of 12 bases. Per the germline V gene, CDR1 is SNHLY and CDR2 is FYNNEI. For the CDR3, the DNA is TGTGCCAGCAGGCGGTCGGCAGAAACTAATGAAAAACTGTTTTTT. It is translated as CASRRSAETNEKLFF.

This clone has a single count. V is TRBV6-2 or TRBV6-3 and J is TRBJ1-6; TRBD1 matches 7 bases. The V and J ends lost 0 bases and 0 bases, in that order; junction bases with no gene match: 8. Germline lookup yields CDR1 MNHEY and CDR2 SVGEGT. There are 19 residues in the CDR3. This CDR3 is CASSYSQGERSSYNSPLHF. The CDR3 DNA reads as TGTGCCAGCAGTTACTCTCAGGGGGAGAGGAGCTCCTATAATTCACCCCTCCACTTT.

V and J are TRBV29-1 and TRBJ1-1, with D perhaps TRBD1 (5 bases). This CDR3 region has 13 residues. V was trimmed by 3 bases and J by 0 bases, leaving 8 bases between them. Germline V gene data show CDR1 as SQVTM and CDR2 as ANQGSEA. This CDR3 reads CSVDDRMNTEAFF. DNA for the CDR3: TGCAGCGTTGATGACAGAATGAACACTGAAGCTTTCTTT.

J is TRBJ2-1 and V is TRBV18; D is undetermined. The CDR3 spans 15 residues. Germline loops: CDR1 KGHSH, CDR2 LQKENI. V lost 3 bases, J lost 1 base, and 10 bases lay in between. The CDR3 here is CASSPAGLSYNEQFF. CDR3 DNA: TGTGCCAGCTCACCGGCAGGTCTTTCCTACAATGAGCAGTTCTTC. Complete variable domain (other parts from reference TRBV18 and TRBJ2-1): NAGVMQNPRHLVRRRGQEARLRCSPMKGHSHVYWYRQLPEEGLKFMVYLQKENIIDESGMPKERFSAEFPKEGPSILRIQQVVRGDSAAYFCASSPAGLSYNEQFFGPGTRLTVL.

This chain uses TRBV10-3 with TRBJ1-4, with TRBD1 matching over 9 bases. Trimming took 6 bases from V and 8 from J; bases not matched to a gene: 10. This CDR3 contains 15 residues. In germline, CDR1 is ENHRY, CDR2 SYGVKD. In nucleotides, the CDR3 is TGTGCCATCAGCGAAATACAGGGGGCAGACGAAAAACTGTTTTTT. It translates to CAISEIQGADEKLFF.

This chain links TRBV3-1 (or the pseudogene TRBV3-2) with TRBJ2-7; 7 nucleotides align to TRBD2. V lost 4 bases and J lost 3; bases outside the gene matches: 6. Germline lookup yields CDR1 LGHDT and CDR2 YNNKEL (reference sequence). This CDR3 contains 14 residues. In nucleotides, the CDR3 is TGTGCCAGCAGCCCTAGCGGACGGAGCTACGAGCAGTACTTC. Encoded protein: CASSPSGRSYEQYF.